The 14 T cell receptor beta chains given below trace back to one sample, sequenced in a study of blood T cell repertoires in COVID-19. Using immunoSEQ multiplex PCR, the repertoire was profiled, and TCRdb retains in-frame clones only, with some absent. The sample records roughly 150,000 clones, under 90% being singletons. Sequences were obtained from peripheral blood. Every receptor here comes from a man aged 55-75 years with acute or convalescent COVID-19.

The CDR3 bases are TGTGCTAGTGGTAAAGGGGGGGACTATGGCTACACCTTC. This codes for CASGKGGDYGYTF. J is TRBJ1-2 and V is TRBV12-5, with D tentatively TRBD1 (6 bases). Germline V gene sequence: CDR1 LGHNT, CDR2 FRNRAP. Trimming took off 5 bases at V and 3 bases at J, with 10 bases between the two ends. The CDR3 has 13 amino acids. The full variable domain, completed using reference TRBV12-5 and TRBJ1-2, is DARVTQTPRHKVTEMGQEVTMRCQPILGHNTVFWYRQTMMQGLELLAYFRNRAPLDDSGMPKDRFSAEMPDATLATLKIQPSEPRDSAVYFCASGKGGDYGYTFGSGTRLTVV.

J is TRBJ2-7 and V is TRBV9; possibly TRBD2 for D (5 bases). The germline V gene encodes CDR1 SGDLS and CDR2 YYNGEE. Between the trimmed V and J ends, which lost 0 bases and 5 bases, there was a span of 9 bases. The CDR3 is made up of 13 amino acids. The chain's CDR3 is CASSVGVRDEQYF. DNA for the CDR3: TGTGCCAGCAGCGTAGGGGTGAGGGACGAGCAGTACTTC.

In DNA, the CDR3 is TGTGCCAGCAGCCCCGGTACCCGCCCTCCAGATACGCAGTATTTT. As protein: CASSPGTRPPDTQYF. V gene TRBV7-3 combines with J gene TRBJ2-3; D remains unclear. CDR1 is SGHTA, CDR2 FQGTGA, per germline. This CDR3 spans 15 amino acids. V lost 5 bases and J 4 bases, leaving 16 bases between the germline ends.

This clone was seen only a few times. The V call is TRBV20-1, the J call TRBJ1-2, with D maybe TRBD1 (5 bases). V was clipped by 6 bases and J by 6 bases, with 8 bases between them. Germline-derived CDR1 and CDR2 are DFQATT and SNEGSKA (reference sequence). There are 10 residues in the CDR3. CDR3 sequence (DNA): TGCAGTGCCCAGGGCAATGGCTACACCTTC. It translates to CSAQGNGYTF.

The chain employs TRBV30 and TRBJ1-2; unclear D gene. The CDR3 totals 13 residues. Germline assignment: CDR1 GTSNPN and CDR2 SVGIG (reference sequence). CDR3 residues: CAYAGGNDYGYTF. The DNA of the CDR3 is TGTGCTTACGCCGGCGGTAACGACTATGGCTACACCTTC.

This chain joins TRBV19 and TRBJ2-7, with D possibly being TRBD2 (5 bases). The CDR3 has 12 amino acids. Trimming shortened V by 4 bases and J by 1 base, and 5 bases separated the two germline ends. Per the germline V gene, CDR1 is LNHDA and CDR2 is SQIVND (reference sequence). The chain's CDR3 is CASSSGSYEQYF. CDR3 nucleotide sequence: TGTGCCAGTAGTAGCGGGTCCTACGAGCAGTACTTC.

V usage is TRBV9 and J usage is TRBJ2-5; weak D call: TRBD2 (7 bases). The CDR3 extends over 15 amino acids. Germline CDR1 SGDLS, CDR2 YYNGEE. V was shortened by 2 bases and J by 5 bases, with 16 bases between the two germline ends. The CDR3 bases are TGTGCCAGCAGCGTCGGACCGGGGGGCGGGGAGACCCAGTACTTC. Its protein product is CASSVGPGGGETQYF.

This chain connects TRBV2 to TRBJ2-7, with 10 bases lining up with TRBD1. This CDR3 has 12 residues. Germline CDR1 is SNHLY and CDR2 is FYNNEI. The junction had 5 bases not matched to a gene; V was cut back by 11 bases and J by 4 bases. This CDR3 reads CAGGQGGYEQYF. Written as DNA, the CDR3 is TGTGCCGGCGGACAGGGGGGTTACGAGCAGTACTTC.

This clone was picked up one time. J is TRBJ2-1 and V is TRBV7-3; 8 bases map to TRBD2. This CDR3 spans 18 amino acids. V was pared by 1 base and J by 0 bases, with 8 bases of the junction left unmatched. Germline CDR1 SGHTA, CDR2 FQGTGA. The CDR3 protein is CASSLRSGRTSSYNEQFF. CDR3 in DNA: TGTGCCAGCAGCTTAAGGAGCGGGAGAACAAGCTCCTACAATGAGCAGTTCTTC.

The rearrangement joins TRBV7-2 to TRBJ1-5; D unresolved. V was shortened by 4 bases and J by 0 bases, with 7 bases between the two germline ends. CDR1 is SGHTA, CDR2 FQGNSA, per germline. The CDR3 sequence is 14 residues long. The DNA of the CDR3 is TGTGCCAGCAGCTCCCGGGGTAGCAATCAGCCCCAGCATTTT. Encoded protein: CASSSRGSNQPQHF.

This clone appeared a few times. The chain couples TRBV6-5 to TRBJ1-5; 9 bases match TRBD1. V gave up 10 bases and J gave up 9 bases; unmatched junction bases: 7. Germline CDR1 and CDR2: MNHEY and SVGAGI. This CDR3 comprises 12 residues. DNA of the CDR3: TGTGCCACAGACAGGGGGAACCCGCCCCAGCATTTT. Amino acids: CATDRGNPPQHF.

The chain links TRBV11-2 to TRBJ2-5; D is undetermined. The CDR3 runs 12 residues. Germline CDR1 SGHAT, CDR2 FQNNGV. With 4 bases removed from V and 5 bases from J, the gap between germline ends came to 8 bases. The CDR3 reads CASSWAGETQYF. CDR3 nucleotide sequence: TGTGCCAGCAGCTGGGCTGGGGAGACCCAGTACTTC.

V is TRBV4-2 and J is TRBJ2-6; 8 bases agree with TRBD1. Germline loops: CDR1 LGHNA, CDR2 YNFKEQ. This CDR3 is 19 amino acids long. V lost 0 bases to trimming and J lost 0 bases; unmatched junction nucleotides: 7. The CDR3 here is CASSQDEGTGISGANVLTF. DNA of the CDR3: TGTGCCAGCAGCCAAGATGAGGGGACAGGTATCTCTGGGGCCAACGTCCTGACTTTC.

The chain has TRBV9 and TRBJ2-6; possibly TRBD2 for D (7 bases). The V end was cut by 4 bases, the J end by 1 base, with 15 bases between. In germline, CDR1 is SGDLS, CDR2 YYNGEE. CDR3 length: 17 amino acids. This CDR3 is CASSPRRGGSGANVLTF. The CDR3 region has the DNA TGTGCCAGCAGCCCCAGAAGGGGGGGGTCTGGGGCCAACGTCCTGACTTTC. Complete variable domain (other parts from reference TRBV9 and TRBJ2-6): DSGVTQTPKHLITATGQRVTLRCSPRSGDLSVYWYQQSLDQGLQFLIQYYNGEERAKGNILERFSAQQFPDLHSELNLSSLELGDSALYFCASSPRRGGSGANVLTFGAGSRLTVL.